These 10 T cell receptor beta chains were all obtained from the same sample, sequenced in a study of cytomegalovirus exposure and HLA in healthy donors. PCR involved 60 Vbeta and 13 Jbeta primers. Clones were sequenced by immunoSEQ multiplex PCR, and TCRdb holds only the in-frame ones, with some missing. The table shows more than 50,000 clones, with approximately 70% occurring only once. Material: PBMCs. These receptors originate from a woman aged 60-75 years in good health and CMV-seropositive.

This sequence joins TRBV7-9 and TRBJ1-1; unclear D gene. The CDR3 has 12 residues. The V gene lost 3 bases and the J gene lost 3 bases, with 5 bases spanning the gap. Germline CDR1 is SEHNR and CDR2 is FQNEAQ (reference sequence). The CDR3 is CASSFSDTEAFF. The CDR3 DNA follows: TGTGCCAGCAGCTTTTCGGACACTGAAGCTTTCTTT.

CDR3 residues: CATSRDGRGYTEAFF. In nucleotides, the CDR3 is TGTGCCACCAGCAGAGATGGCAGGGGGTATACTGAAGCTTTCTTT. V usage is TRBV15 and J usage is TRBJ1-1; 7 nucleotides line up with TRBD1. The CDR3 spans 15 residues. V lost 0 bases, J lost 5 bases, and 6 bases stayed unmatched. CDR1 LNHNV and CDR2 YYDKDF come from the germline V gene (reference sequence).

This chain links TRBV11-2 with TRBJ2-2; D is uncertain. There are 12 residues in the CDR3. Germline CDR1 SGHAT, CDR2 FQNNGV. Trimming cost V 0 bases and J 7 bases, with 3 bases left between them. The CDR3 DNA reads TGTGCCAGCAGCTTAGACTACGGGGAGCTGTTTTTT. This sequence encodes CASSLDYGELFF.

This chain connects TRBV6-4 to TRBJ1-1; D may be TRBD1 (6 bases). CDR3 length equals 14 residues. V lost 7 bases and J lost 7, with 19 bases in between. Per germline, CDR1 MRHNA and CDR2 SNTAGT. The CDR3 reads CASKTDRQADEAFF. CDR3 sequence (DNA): TGTGCCAGCAAGACGGACAGACAAGCTGATGAAGCTTTCTTT.

CDR3 in DNA: TGTGCCTGGAGTACCGGACAGGGTGGGAGCGCTGAAGCTTTCTTT. This sequence encodes CAWSTGQGGSAEAFF. This chain connects TRBV30 to TRBJ1-1; 8 bases are shared with TRBD1. Germline V gives CDR1 GTSNPN, CDR2 SVGIG (reference sequence). This CDR3 contains 15 residues. V was clipped by 2 bases and J by 6 bases; unmatched bases: 11.

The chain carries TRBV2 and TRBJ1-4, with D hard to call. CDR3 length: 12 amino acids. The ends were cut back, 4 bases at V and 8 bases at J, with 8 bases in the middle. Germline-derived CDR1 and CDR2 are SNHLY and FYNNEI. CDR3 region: CASSVYSEKLFF. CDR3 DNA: TGTGCCAGCAGTGTTTATAGCGAAAAACTGTTTTTT.

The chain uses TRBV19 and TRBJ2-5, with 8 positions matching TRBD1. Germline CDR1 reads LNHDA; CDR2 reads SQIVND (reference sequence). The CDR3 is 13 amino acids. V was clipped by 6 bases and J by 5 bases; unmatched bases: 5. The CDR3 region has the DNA TGTGCCAGTAGCAGACAGGGGAGGGAGACCCAGTACTTC. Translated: CASSRQGRETQYF.

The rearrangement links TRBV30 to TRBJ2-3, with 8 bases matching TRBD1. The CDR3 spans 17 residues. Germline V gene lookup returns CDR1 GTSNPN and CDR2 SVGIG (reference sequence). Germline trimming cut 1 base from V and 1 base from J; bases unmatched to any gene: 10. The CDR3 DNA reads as TGTGCCTGGAGTGAGGGACAGGTCGCATGGGGCACAGATACGCAGTATTTT. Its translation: CAWSEGQVAWGTDTQYF.

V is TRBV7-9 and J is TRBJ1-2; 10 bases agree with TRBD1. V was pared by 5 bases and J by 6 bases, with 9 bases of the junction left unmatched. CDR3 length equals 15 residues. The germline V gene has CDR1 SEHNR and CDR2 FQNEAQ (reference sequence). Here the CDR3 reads CASSESDRGHDGYTF. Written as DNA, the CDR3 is TGTGCCAGCAGCGAAAGCGACAGGGGGCACGATGGCTACACCTTC.

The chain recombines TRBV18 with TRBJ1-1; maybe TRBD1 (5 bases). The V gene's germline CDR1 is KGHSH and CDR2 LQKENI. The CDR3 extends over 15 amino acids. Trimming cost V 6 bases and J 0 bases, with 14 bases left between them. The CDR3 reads CASSLRQTMNTEAFF. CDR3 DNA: TGTGCCAGCTCCCTGCGACAGACAATGAACACTGAAGCTTTCTTT.